This record concerns one T cell receptor (beta chain) sequence. Antigen specificity is unknown. This entry comes from a study of Tregs in tolerant kidney transplant recipients. As for the study in general: Related graft donors supplied nonmyeloablative bone marrow transplants, and mixed chimerism was transient. General study findings and limits: This study did not directly address biological reproducibility. Nucleotide sequences could not be compared across some patients' samples due to primer changes.

TCRdb's copy holds only in-frame clones and misses some; the assay was immunoSEQ multiplex PCR. The sample lists approximately 60,000 clones, around 98% occurring once. The CDR3 loop spans 11 amino acids. Deletions cut 7 bases from V and 5 bases from J, with 5 bases between. CDR1 and CDR2 from the germline V gene are MNHEY and SVGAGI. The sequences come from Tregs from blood, collected before the transplant. This receptor was identified in a human donor who received a combined kidney and bone marrow transplant. The chain couples TRBV6-5 to TRBJ2-2; no definite D call. CDR3 sequence: CASTTTGELFF. CDR3 bases: TGTGCCAGCACCACAACCGGGGAGCTGTTTTTT.